These T cell receptor beta chains were read from a single sample in a study of shared clonotypes between healthy human individuals. Sequenced by immunoSEQ multiplex PCR; TCRdb stores in-frame clones only, minus some. In the table there are about a million clones, roughly 72% of which are singletons. The material sequenced was memory CD4+ T cells sorted from blood. The source is a man in his late teens or twenties in good health. Each CDR3 is given with its conserved first and last residue. A D gene is named only where the DNA matches it firmly. Clone size is stated in some rows and not others, as once, few, many or a class when expanded.

J	D	V	size	CDR3	DNA
TRBJ1-1	NA	TRBV18	NA	CASSYNGMNTEAFF	TGTGCCAGCTCATACAATGGAATGAACACTGAAGCTTTCTTT
TRBJ1-1	NA	TRBV5-1	NA	CASSSPTVNTEAFF	TGCGCCAGCAGCTCACCGACGGTGAACACTGAAGCTTTCTTT
TRBJ1-5	NA	TRBV2	once	CASSTDSFLSNQPQHF	TGTGCCAGCAGCACAGACAGTTTCCTTAGCAATCAGCCCCAGCATTTT
TRBJ1-1	NA	TRBV18	few	CASSLDGVNTEAFF	TGTGCCAGCTCACTCGACGGGGTGAACACTGAAGCTTTCTTT
TRBJ2-1	NA	TRBV10-3	NA	CAASPLAYEQFF	TGTGCCGCCAGTCCCTTAGCTTATGAGCAGTTCTTC
TRBJ2-3	NA	TRBV9	NA	CASSQTVGGGTDTQYF	TGTGCCAGCAGCCAGACGGTGGGCGGGGGCACAGATACGCAGTATTTT
TRBJ1-5	TRBD1	TRBV7-9	NA	CASTGTGNQPQHF	TGTGCCAGCACCGGGACAGGGAATCAGCCCCAGCATTTT
TRBJ2-5	TRBD1	TRBV28	NA	CASSTIQGVSQYF	TGTGCCAGCAGTACCATACAGGGGGTGAGCCAGTACTTC
TRBJ2-7	TRBD1	TRBV10-3	few	CAISETGGLQYEQYF	TGTGCCATCAGTGAGACAGGGGGCTTACAGTACGAGCAGTACTTC
TRBJ2-2	NA	TRBV7-2	NA	CASSYREQTGELFF	TGTGCCAGCAGCTACCGGGAGCAAACCGGGGAGCTGTTTTTT
TRBJ1-6	NA	TRBV9	NA	CASTLSPDANSPLHF	TGTGCCAGCACACTCTCCCCGGACGCGAATTCACCCCTCCACTTT
TRBJ2-1	TRBD2	TRBV7-7	NA	CASSPGTSVNEQFF	TGTGCTAGCAGCCCCGGGACTAGCGTCAATGAGCAGTTCTTC
TRBJ1-5	NA	TRBV6-5	NA	CASRADHSNQPQHF	TGTGCCAGCAGAGCCGATCATAGCAATCAGCCCCAGCATTTT
TRBJ1-4	NA	TRBV12-5	once	CASGSDEKLFF	TGTGCTAGTGGTTCGGATGAAAAACTGTTTTTT
TRBJ2-1	NA	TRBV7-2	NA	CASSLGIANNEQFF	TGTGCCAGCAGCTTAGGAATAGCTAACAATGAGCAGTTCTTC
TRBJ1-1	NA	TRBV6-6	NA	CASRPQGGNTEAFF	TGTGCCAGCAGACCTCAGGGCGGGAACACTGAAGCTTTCTTT
TRBJ1-2	TRBD1	TRBV30	many	CACLERQGESYGYTF	TGTGCCTGCCTGGAGAGGCAGGGGGAGAGCTATGGCTACACCTTC
TRBJ2-7	NA	TRBV13	NA	CASSLGPRDAYEQYF	TGTGCCAGCAGCTTAGGACCGCGGGACGCCTACGAGCAGTACTTC
TRBJ1-4	TRBD1	TRBV2	NA	CASLYDRDGDEKLFF	TGTGCCAGCCTCTATGACAGGGATGGGGATGAAAAACTGTTTTTT
TRBJ2-1	TRBD2	TRBV7-9	NA	CASSPRLAQLLGSYNEQFF	TGTGCCAGCAGCCCCCGACTAGCACAACTCCTGGGCTCCTACAATGAGCAGTTCTTC
TRBJ1-6	TRBD1	TRBV9	NA	CASSVSGQGDSPLHF	TGTGCCAGCAGCGTTTCGGGACAGGGGGATTCACCCCTCCACTTT
TRBJ1-1	NA	TRBV2	NA	CASSEARGKAFF	TGTGCCAGCAGTGAAGCGAGGGGAAAAGCTTTCTTT
TRBJ1-1	NA	TRBV7-9	few	CASSQTWNTEAFF	TGTGCCAGCAGTCAAACTTGGAACACTGAAGCTTTCTTT
TRBJ2-1	TRBD2	TRBV7-2	NA	CASSPRTSGRYNEQFF	TGTGCCAGCAGCCCCCGGACTAGCGGGAGATACAATGAGCAGTTCTTC
TRBJ2-3	NA	TRBV11-3	NA	CASSLGQKTSTDTQYF	TGTGCCAGCAGCTTAGGGCAGAAAACAAGCACAGATACGCAGTATTTT
TRBJ2-6	NA	TRBV5-3	NA	CARSFPLVVSGANVLTF	TGTGCCAGAAGCTTTCCCCTGGTTGTCTCTGGGGCCAACGTCCTGACTTTC
TRBJ2-5	NA	TRBV5-1	NA	CASSPLDQRETQYF	TGCGCCAGCAGCCCGTTGGATCAGCGGGAGACCCAGTACTTC
TRBJ2-4	NA	TRBV7-9	NA	CASSPRSGQLAKNIQYF	TGTGCCAGCAGCCCCCGGAGTGGGCAACTAGCCAAAAACATTCAGTACTTC
TRBJ1-6	NA	TRBV5-5	few	CASSLWAGMSYNSPLHF	TGTGCCAGCAGCTTGTGGGCAGGGATGTCCTATAATTCACCCCTCCACTTT
TRBJ2-7	NA	TRBV7-9	few	CASSLEYSYRPYEQYF	TGTGCCAGCAGCTTAGAATATAGCTACAGGCCCTACGAGCAGTACTTC
TRBJ2-7	TRBD2	TRBV5-1	few	CACGGVAGVTEQYF	TGCGCCTGTGGAGGGGTAGCGGGAGTAACCGAGCAGTACTTC
TRBJ2-7	TRBD2	TRBV9	NA	CASSAQLAGGRNEQYF	TGTGCCAGCAGCGCCCAACTAGCGGGGGGGCGGAACGAGCAGTACTTC
TRBJ1-2	NA	TRBV5-5	NA	CASSLVSPQSGYGYTF	TGTGCCAGCAGCTTGGTGTCTCCCCAGTCGGGCTATGGCTACACCTTC